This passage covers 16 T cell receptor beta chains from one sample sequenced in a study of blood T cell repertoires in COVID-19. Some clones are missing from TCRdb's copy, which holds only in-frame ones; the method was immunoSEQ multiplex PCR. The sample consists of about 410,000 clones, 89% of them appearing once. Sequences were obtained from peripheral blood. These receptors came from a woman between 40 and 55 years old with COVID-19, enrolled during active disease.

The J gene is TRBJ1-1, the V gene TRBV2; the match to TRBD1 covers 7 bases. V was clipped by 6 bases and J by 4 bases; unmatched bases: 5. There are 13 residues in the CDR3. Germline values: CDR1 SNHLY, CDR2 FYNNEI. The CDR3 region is CASRDSGGTEAFF. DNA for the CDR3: TGTGCCAGCAGAGACTCAGGGGGCACTGAAGCTTTCTTT.

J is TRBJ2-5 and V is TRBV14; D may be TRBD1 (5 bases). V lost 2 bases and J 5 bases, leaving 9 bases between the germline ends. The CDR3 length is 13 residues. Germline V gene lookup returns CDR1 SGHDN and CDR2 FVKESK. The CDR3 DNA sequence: TGTGCCAGCAGCCAACAGGGTGGGGAGACCCAGTACTTC. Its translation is CASSQQGGETQYF.

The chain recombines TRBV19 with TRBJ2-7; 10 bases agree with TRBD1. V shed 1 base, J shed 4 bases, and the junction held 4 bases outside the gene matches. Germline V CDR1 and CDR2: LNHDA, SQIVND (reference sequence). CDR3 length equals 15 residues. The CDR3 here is CASSIGDRGIYEQYF. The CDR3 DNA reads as TGTGCCAGTAGTATAGGGGACAGGGGTATTTACGAGCAGTACTTC.

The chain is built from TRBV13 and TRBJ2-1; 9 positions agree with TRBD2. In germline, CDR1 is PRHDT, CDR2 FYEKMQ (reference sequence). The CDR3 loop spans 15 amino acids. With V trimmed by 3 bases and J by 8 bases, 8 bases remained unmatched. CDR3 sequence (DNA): TGTGCCAGCAGCTTCCGCGGGAGGGCAGGGTATGAGCAGTTCTTC. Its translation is CASSFRGRAGYEQFF.

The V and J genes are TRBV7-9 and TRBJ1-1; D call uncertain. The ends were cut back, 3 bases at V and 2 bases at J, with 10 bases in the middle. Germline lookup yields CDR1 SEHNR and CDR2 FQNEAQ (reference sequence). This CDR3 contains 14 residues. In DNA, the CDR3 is TGTGCCAGCAGCTTTCAGGTCACAAACACTGAAGCTTTCTTT. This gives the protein CASSFQVTNTEAFF.

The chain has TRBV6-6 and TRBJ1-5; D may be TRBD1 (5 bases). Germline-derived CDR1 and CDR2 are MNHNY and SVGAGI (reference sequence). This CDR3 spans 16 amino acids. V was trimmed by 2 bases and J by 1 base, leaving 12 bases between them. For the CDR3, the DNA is TGTGCCAGCAGTTACCTACGAAACAGGAGCAATCAGCCCCAGCATTTT. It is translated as CASSYLRNRSNQPQHF.

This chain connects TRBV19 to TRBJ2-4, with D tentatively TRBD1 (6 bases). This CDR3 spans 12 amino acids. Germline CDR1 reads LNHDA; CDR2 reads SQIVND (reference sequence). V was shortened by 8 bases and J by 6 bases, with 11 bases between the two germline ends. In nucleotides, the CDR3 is TGTGCCAGTGGGGACACCGCAAACATTCAGTACTTC. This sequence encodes CASGDTANIQYF.

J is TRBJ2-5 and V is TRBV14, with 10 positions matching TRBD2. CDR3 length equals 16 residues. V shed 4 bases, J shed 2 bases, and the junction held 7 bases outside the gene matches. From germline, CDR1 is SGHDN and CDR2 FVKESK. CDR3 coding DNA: TGTGCCAGCAGCCCCCTCAGCGGGGGGGATCAAGAGACCCAGTACTTC. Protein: CASSPLSGGDQETQYF.

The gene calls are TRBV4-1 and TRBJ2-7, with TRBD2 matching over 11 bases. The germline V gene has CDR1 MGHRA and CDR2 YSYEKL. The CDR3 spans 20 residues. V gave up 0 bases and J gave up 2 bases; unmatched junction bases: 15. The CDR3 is CASSQDATSGTEHRAYEQYF. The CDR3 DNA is TGCGCCAGCAGCCAAGACGCGACTAGCGGGACCGAACATAGGGCCTACGAGCAGTACTTC.

For the CDR3, the DNA is TGTGCCAGTAGCCCCCTCGCAGGGCGCAATCAGCCCCAGCATTTT. It encodes CASSPLAGRNQPQHF. This chain joins TRBV19 and TRBJ1-5; maybe TRBD1 (5 bases). Germline CDR1 and CDR2: LNHDA and SQIVND (reference sequence). This CDR3 is 15 amino acids long. Deletions cut 6 bases from V and 2 bases from J, with 14 bases between. Based on the CDR3 plus reference TRBV19 and TRBJ1-5, the full variable domain is DGGITQSPKYLFRKEGQNVTLSCEQNLNHDAMYWYRQDPGQGLRLIYYSQIVNDFQKGDIAEGYSVSREKKESFPLTVTSAQKNPTAFYLCASSPLAGRNQPQHFGDGTRLSIL.

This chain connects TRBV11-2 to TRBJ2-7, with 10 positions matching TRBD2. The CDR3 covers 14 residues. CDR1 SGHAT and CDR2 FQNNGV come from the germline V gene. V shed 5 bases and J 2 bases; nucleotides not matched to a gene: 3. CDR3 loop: CASSASGGTYEQYF. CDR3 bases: TGTGCCAGCAGCGCTAGCGGGGGAACCTACGAGCAGTACTTC.

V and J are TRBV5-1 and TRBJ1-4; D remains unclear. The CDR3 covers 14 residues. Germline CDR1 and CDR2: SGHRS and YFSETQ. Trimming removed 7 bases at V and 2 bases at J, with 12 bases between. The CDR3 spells CASRGLSTNEKLFF. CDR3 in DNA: TGCGCCAGCCGAGGGCTCTCGACTAATGAAAAACTGTTTTTT.

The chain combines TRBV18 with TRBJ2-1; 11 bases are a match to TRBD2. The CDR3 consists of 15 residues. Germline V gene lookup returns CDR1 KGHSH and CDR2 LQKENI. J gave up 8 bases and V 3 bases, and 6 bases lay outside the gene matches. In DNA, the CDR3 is TGTGCCAGCTCACCGGGTATTAGCGGGAGGGATGAGCAGTTCTTC. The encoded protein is CASSPGISGRDEQFF.

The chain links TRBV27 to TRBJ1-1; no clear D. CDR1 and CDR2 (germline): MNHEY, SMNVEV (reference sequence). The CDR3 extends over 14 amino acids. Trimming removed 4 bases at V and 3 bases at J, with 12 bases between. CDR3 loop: CASSSQVGYTEAFF. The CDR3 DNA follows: TGTGCCAGCAGTTCGCAGGTTGGGTACACTGAAGCTTTCTTT.

CDR3 loop: CASSYSHRAYEQYF. The CDR3 nucleotides are TGTGCCAGCAGTTACTCCCACAGGGCCTACGAGCAGTACTTC. J is TRBJ2-7 and V is TRBV6-2 or TRBV6-3, with D possibly being TRBD1 (6 bases). Between the trimmed V and J ends, which lost 0 bases and 2 bases, there was a span of 8 bases. The germline CDR1 and CDR2 sequences are MNHEY and SVGEGT. The CDR3 is 14 residues long.

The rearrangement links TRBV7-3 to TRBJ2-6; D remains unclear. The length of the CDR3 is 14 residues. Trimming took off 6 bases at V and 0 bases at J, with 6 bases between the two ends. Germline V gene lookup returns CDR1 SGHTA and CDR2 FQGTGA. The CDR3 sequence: CASSYSSGANVLTF. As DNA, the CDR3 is TGTGCCAGCAGTTACTCCTCTGGGGCCAACGTCCTGACTTTC.